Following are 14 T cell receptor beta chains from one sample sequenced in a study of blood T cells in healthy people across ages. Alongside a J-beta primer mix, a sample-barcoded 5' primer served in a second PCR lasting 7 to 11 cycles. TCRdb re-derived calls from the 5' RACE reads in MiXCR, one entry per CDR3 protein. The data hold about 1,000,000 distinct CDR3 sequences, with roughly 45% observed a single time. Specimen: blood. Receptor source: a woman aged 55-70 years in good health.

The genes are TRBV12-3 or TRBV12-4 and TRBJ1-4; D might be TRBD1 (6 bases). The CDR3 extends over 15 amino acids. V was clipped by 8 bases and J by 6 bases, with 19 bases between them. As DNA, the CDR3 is TGTGCCAGCCGCCAACGCGGGACAACATATGAAAAACTGTTTTTT. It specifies CASRQRGTTYEKLFF.

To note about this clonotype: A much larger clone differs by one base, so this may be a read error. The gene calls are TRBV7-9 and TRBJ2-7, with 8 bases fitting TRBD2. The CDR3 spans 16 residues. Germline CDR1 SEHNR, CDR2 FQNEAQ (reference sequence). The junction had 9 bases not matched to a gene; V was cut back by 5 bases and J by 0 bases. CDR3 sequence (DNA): TGTGCCAGCAGCGAAACAACGGGAGGGAGCTCCTACGAGCAGTACTTC. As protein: CASSETTGGSSYEQYF.

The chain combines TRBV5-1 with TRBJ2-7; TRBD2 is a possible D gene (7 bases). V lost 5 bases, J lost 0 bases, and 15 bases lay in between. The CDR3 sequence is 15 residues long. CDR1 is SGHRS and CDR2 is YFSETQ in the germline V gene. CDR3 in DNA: TGCGCCAGCAGGACCTGGGGGGGCGACTCCTACGAGCAGTACTTC. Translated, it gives CASRTWGGDSYEQYF.

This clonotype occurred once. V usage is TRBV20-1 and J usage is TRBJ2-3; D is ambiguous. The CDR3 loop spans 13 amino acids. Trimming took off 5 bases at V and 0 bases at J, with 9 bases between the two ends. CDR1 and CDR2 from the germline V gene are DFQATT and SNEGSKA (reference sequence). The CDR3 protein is CSAYSTSTDTQYF. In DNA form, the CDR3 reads TGCAGTGCTTATAGCACGAGCACAGATACGCAGTATTTT.

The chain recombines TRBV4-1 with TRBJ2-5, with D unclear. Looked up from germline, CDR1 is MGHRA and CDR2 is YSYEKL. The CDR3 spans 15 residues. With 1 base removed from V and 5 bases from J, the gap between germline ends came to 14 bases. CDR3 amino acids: CASSQAGDILETQYF. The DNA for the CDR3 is TGCGCCAGCAGCCAAGCGGGCGACATTCTGGAGACCCAGTACTTC.

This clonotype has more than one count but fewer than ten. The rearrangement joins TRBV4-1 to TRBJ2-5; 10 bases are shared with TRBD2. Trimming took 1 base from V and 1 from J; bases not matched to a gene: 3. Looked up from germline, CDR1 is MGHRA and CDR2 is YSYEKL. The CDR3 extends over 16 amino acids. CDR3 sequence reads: CASSQVGLAIQETQYF. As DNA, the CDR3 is TGCGCCAGCAGCCAAGTGGGACTAGCGATCCAAGAGACCCAGTACTTC.

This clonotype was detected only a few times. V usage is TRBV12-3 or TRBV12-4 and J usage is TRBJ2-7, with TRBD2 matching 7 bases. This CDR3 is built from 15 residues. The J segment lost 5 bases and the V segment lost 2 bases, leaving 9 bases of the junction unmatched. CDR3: CASSLSLGRANEQYF. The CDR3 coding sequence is TGTGCCAGCAGTTTATCACTGGGGAGGGCCAACGAGCAGTACTTC.

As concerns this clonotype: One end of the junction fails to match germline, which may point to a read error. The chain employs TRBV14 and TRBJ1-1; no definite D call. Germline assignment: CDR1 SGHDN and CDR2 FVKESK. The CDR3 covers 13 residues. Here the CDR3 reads CASSKSLNPEAFF. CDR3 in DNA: TGTGCCAGCAGCAAAAGCCTGAACCCTGAAGCTTTCTTT.

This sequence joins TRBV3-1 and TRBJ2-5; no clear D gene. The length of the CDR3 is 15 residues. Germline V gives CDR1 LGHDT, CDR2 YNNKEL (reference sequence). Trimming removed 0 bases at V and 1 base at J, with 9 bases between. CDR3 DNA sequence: TGTGCCAGCAGCCAAGAGGTCAACAGCCAAGAGACCCAGTACTTC. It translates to CASSQEVNSQETQYF.

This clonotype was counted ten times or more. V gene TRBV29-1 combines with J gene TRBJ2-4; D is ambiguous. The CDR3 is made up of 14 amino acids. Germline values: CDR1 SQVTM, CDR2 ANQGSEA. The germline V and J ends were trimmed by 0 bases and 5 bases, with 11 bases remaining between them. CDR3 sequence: CSVEDELGQNIQYF. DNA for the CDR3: TGCAGCGTTGAAGACGAGTTGGGTCAAAACATTCAGTACTTC.

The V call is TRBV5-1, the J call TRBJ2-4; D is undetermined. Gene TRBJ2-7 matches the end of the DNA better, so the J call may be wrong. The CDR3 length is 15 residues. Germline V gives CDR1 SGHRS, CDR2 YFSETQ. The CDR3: CASSSAWQPAYEQYF. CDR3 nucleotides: TGCGCCAGCAGCTCGGCGTGGCAACCGGCCTACGAGCAGTACTTC.

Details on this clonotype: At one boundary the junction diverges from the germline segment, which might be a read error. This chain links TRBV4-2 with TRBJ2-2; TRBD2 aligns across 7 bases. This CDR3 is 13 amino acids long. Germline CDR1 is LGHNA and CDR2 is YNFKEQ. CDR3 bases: TGTGCCGGCAGCCGAGGACTAGTCGGGGAGCTGTTTTTT. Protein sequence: CAGSRGLVGELFF.

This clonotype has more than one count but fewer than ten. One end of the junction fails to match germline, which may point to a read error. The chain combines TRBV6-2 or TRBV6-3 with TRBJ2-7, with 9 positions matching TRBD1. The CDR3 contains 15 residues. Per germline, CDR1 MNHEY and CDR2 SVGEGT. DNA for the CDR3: TGTGCCAGCAGTTACGCGGGACAGGGCTCCGACGAGCAGTACTTC. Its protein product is CASSYAGQGSDEQYF.

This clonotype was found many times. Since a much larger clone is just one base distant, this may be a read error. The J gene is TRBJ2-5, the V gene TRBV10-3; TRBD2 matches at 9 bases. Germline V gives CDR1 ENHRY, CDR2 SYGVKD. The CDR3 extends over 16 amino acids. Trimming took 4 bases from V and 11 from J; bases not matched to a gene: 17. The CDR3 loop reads CAISGYSGSQSNEQYF. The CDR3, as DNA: TGTGCCATCAGTGGGTATAGCGGGAGTCAGTCTAATGAGCAGTACTTC.